This TCR beta chain was identified during a study of regulatory T cells in long-lasting Graves disease. Study background: In persistent Graves' disease, antithyroid drugs had been taken for over 5 years and TSH receptor antibodies stayed positive.

The J segment lost 5 bases and the V segment lost 6 bases, leaving 13 bases of the junction unmatched. The CDR3 has 16 amino acids. CDR1 and CDR2 from the germline V gene are MNHNS and SASEGT. In its sample, this clonotype was seen a few times. Its target is not known. Study findings and constraints: For persistent Graves' patients, TCR diversity was lower than for newly diagnosed ones.

Construction of TCR beta libraries relied on iRepertoire HTBI primers and on Arm-PCR targeting CDR3 regions. In the source study's methods: Spanning all samples, the identified segments comprised approximately 60 TRBV and about 13 TRBJ. MiXCR was run by TCRdb on the multiplex PCR reads, yielding one entry per CDR3 protein. What appears here as the V and J calls and clone size reflects TCRdb's work, not the paper's. This sample has 450,000 or so distinct CDR3 sequences, with roughly 23% found just once. As to time point: persistent/refractory GD, antithyroid drugs over 5 years with positive TRAb. The authors made the TCR library using RNA they extracted from PBMCs.

J is TRBJ2-1 and V is TRBV6-1; 7 bases line up with TRBD1. The clonotype was recovered from a female donor with Graves disease. The sample consisted of peripheral blood mononuclear cells (PBMCs), taken when the disease was refractory, from a patient treated with antithyroid drugs. CDR3 bases: TGTGCCAGCAGGGCTTTGACAGGGTTGCCGAACAATGAGCAGTTCTTC. Translating gives CASRALTGLPNNEQFF.